Below, 3 T cell receptor beta chains from the same sample are listed, as sequenced in a study of blood T cell repertoires in COVID-19. The data were produced by immunoSEQ multiplex PCR, yet TCRdb's version contains in-frame clones alone and is incomplete. The sample includes around 170,000 clones, around 87% of them seen just once. Sequencing input: peripheral blood. The receptors stem from a woman aged 25 to 39 with active or convalescent COVID-19.

CDR3 region: CASSYWQGTDYGYTF. DNA of the CDR3: TGTGCCAGCAGTTACTGGCAGGGTACAGACTATGGCTACACCTTC. This rearrangement joins TRBV6-5 to TRBJ1-2, with D maybe TRBD1 (5 bases). Looked up from germline, CDR1 is MNHEY and CDR2 is SVGAGI. The CDR3 length is 15 residues. V lost 1 base and J 3 bases, leaving 12 bases between the germline ends.

The chain couples TRBV5-1 to TRBJ1-1; D unresolved. Per the germline V gene, CDR1 is SGHRS and CDR2 is YFSETQ. The CDR3 covers 13 residues. Deletions cut 0 bases from V and 4 bases from J, with 7 bases between. The CDR3 nucleotides read TGCGCCAGCAGCTTGGCGGGGAGCACTGAAGCTTTCTTT. This codes for CASSLAGSTEAFF.

This chain links TRBV5-6 with TRBJ2-5, with D possibly being TRBD2 (6 bases). The CDR3 is 14 residues long. V was trimmed by 5 bases and J by 5 bases, leaving 16 bases between them. CDR1 and CDR2 from the germline V gene are SGHDT and YYEEEE. The chain's CDR3 is CASSPGSPQETQYF. The CDR3 DNA follows: TGTGCCAGCAGTCCCGGGAGCCCCCAGGAGACCCAGTACTTC.